These 20 T cell receptor beta chains originate from one sample sequenced in a study of cytotoxic CD8 clonotypes in ibrutinib-treated CLL. TCRdb's copy holds only in-frame clones and misses some; the assay was immunoSEQ multiplex PCR. The table lists some 70,000 clones, more than 60% of them singletons, with roughly 6% in the top ten. The source was PBMCs, collected after 12 months of ibrutinib treatment. Receptors were obtained from a human donor with chronic lymphocytic leukemia.

The chain recombines TRBV7-9 with TRBJ1-2, with 10 positions matching TRBD1. J lost 0 bases, V lost 3 bases, and 4 bases had no gene match. The CDR3 has 16 residues. CDR1 and CDR2 from the germline V gene are SEHNR and FQNEAQ (reference sequence). The CDR3 nucleotides read TGTGCCAGCAGCTTGGGACAGGGGCGAACTAACTATGGCTACACCTTC. This gives the protein CASSLGQGRTNYGYTF. The variable domain in full, with the rest retrieved from reference TRBV7-9 and TRBJ1-2, is DTGVSQNPRHKITKRGQNVTFRCDPISEHNRLYWYRQTLGQGPEFLTYFQNEAQLEKSRLLSDRFSAERPKGSFSTLEIQRTEQGDSAMYLCASSLGQGRTNYGYTFGSGTRLTVV.

The rearrangement joins TRBV6-5 to TRBJ2-7; D possibly corresponds to TRBD1 (6 bases). V lost 5 bases and J 2 bases, leaving 10 bases between the germline ends. The CDR3 runs to 13 residues. Per germline, CDR1 MNHEY and CDR2 SVGAGI. The CDR3: CASSQGTTYEQYF. CDR3 nucleotides: TGTGCCAGCAGTCAGGGGACCACCTACGAGCAGTACTTC.

The chain is built from TRBV10-3 and TRBJ1-1; D unclear. This CDR3 has 14 amino acids. V was shortened by 10 bases and J by 1 base, with 16 bases between the two germline ends. Germline CDR1 and CDR2: ENHRY and SYGVKD. The CDR3 DNA reads TGTGCCACCCAAAGTTTAGACCAGAACACTGAAGCTTTCTTT. This gives the protein CATQSLDQNTEAFF.

The chain couples TRBV13 to TRBJ2-1, with 7 bases matching TRBD2. With V trimmed by 3 bases and J by 16 bases, 9 bases remained unmatched. The CDR3 has 12 residues. The germline V gene encodes CDR1 PRHDT and CDR2 FYEKMQ (reference sequence). The CDR3 sequence: CASSFARAGPFF. The CDR3 bases are TGTGCCAGCAGCTTTGCCCGAGCGGGGCCCTTCTTC.

This clone has just one count. J is TRBJ2-2 and V is TRBV5-1; tentatively, D is TRBD1 (5 bases). Germline CDR1 and CDR2: SGHRS and YFSETQ. Trimming cost V 0 bases and J 0 bases, with 6 bases left between them. The CDR3 is 15 amino acids. The CDR3 nucleotides are TGCGCCAGCAGCTTGGGGACACCGAACACCGGGGAGCTGTTTTTT. It codes for CASSLGTPNTGELFF.

DNA of the CDR3: TGTGCCAGCAGTGAAGCCGTCTCCAAGGCGCAGCATTTT. Encoded protein: CASSEAVSKAQHF. The chain has TRBV2 and TRBJ1-5, with D unresolved. The CDR3 length is 13 residues. Trimming removed 0 bases at V and 13 bases at J, with 13 bases between. The germline CDR1 and CDR2 sequences are SNHLY and FYNNEI.

This rearrangement joins TRBV6-5 to TRBJ1-3; TRBD1 is a possible D gene (6 bases). The CDR3 contains 15 residues. Germline V gene sequence: CDR1 MNHEY, CDR2 SVGAGI. Trimming took 6 bases from V and 0 from J, leaving 12 bases between them. CDR3 loop: CASRPEGGSGNTIYF. As DNA, the CDR3 is TGTGCCAGCAGACCCGAAGGGGGCTCTGGAAACACCATATATTTT.

V usage is TRBV18 and J usage is TRBJ1-6; D remains ambiguous. Trimming removed 3 bases from V and 7 bases from J, with 10 bases in between. The CDR3 is 14 residues long. CDR1 and CDR2 (germline): KGHSH, LQKENI. The DNA of the CDR3 is TGTGCCAGCTCACCGAGTCCGCAGAATTCACCCCTCCACTTT. It yields the protein CASSPSPQNSPLHF.

J is TRBJ2-3 and V is TRBV11-3, with D possibly called TRBD1 or TRBD2 (5 bases each). The CDR3 sequence is 16 residues long. V lost 5 bases to trimming and J lost 2 bases, with 17 bases between them. CDR1 is SGHNT, CDR2 YENEEA, per germline. CDR3 in amino acids: CASSSGRVGSTDTQYF. The CDR3 DNA reads as TGTGCCAGCAGCAGCGGCAGGGTAGGATCCACAGATACGCAGTATTTT.

The rearrangement joins TRBV5-4 to TRBJ2-7; TRBD2 agrees at 9 bases. Losses at the gene ends were 2 bases for V and 0 bases for J; bases not matched to a gene: 3. Germline-derived CDR1 and CDR2 are SGHNT and YYREEE (reference sequence). This CDR3 contains 15 residues. The CDR3 loop reads CASSFIAGVSYEQYF. The CDR3, as DNA: TGTGCCAGCAGCTTCATAGCGGGGGTCTCCTACGAGCAGTACTTC.

J is TRBJ2-3 and V is TRBV15; TRBD2 aligns across 7 bases. This CDR3 comprises 17 residues. CDR1 LNHNV and CDR2 YYDKDF come from the germline V gene (reference sequence). V lost 0 bases and J lost 3; bases outside the gene matches: 9. The CDR3 loop reads CATSRELGGTFTDTQYF. CDR3 nucleotides: TGTGCCACCAGCAGAGAGTTGGGGGGGACGTTTACAGATACGCAGTATTTT.

The gene calls are TRBV5-1 and TRBJ2-5, with TRBD1 identical over 7 bases. Trimming at V came to 4 bases and at J to 5 bases, leaving 8 bases not matched to a gene. CDR3 length equals 14 residues. The germline CDR1 and CDR2 sequences are SGHRS and YFSETQ. The DNA of the CDR3 is TGCGCCAGCAGCGCGACAGGGATCATTGAGACCCAGTACTTC. Translation gives CASSATGIIETQYF.

V usage is TRBV30 and J usage is TRBJ2-7; no reliable D call. The V and J ends lost 2 bases and 7 bases respectively, with 18 bases between them. This CDR3 has 14 residues. Looked up from germline, CDR1 is GTSNPN and CDR2 is SVGIG (reference sequence). CDR3 in amino acids: CAWSTLRRGIEQYF. The CDR3 DNA sequence: TGTGCCTGGAGTACTTTGAGGAGAGGTATTGAGCAGTACTTC.

Concerning this clone itself: Because the CDR3 is missing its conserved closing phenylalanine or tryptophan, this is likely a read error. Because the CDR3's place on the DNA is in doubt, the DNA is left out and the CDR3 is given as listed by TCRdb. The CDR3 sequence is CASSYRGESA. The genes are TRBV6-5 and TRBJ2-7. Germline CDR1 MNHEY, CDR2 SVGAGI. The CDR3 length is 10 residues, termini included.

This sequence joins TRBV15 and TRBJ2-2; D might be TRBD2 (6 bases). The germline V gene encodes CDR1 LNHNV and CDR2 YYDKDF (reference sequence). The germline V and J ends were trimmed by 5 bases and 8 bases, with 9 bases remaining between them. The CDR3 runs to 12 residues. CDR3 DNA: TGTGCCACCAGCGTGCGGGGTGGGGAGCTGTTTTTT. It encodes CATSVRGGELFF.

The J gene is TRBJ1-5, the V gene TRBV28, with TRBD1 matching over 9 bases. Per germline, CDR1 MDHEN and CDR2 SYDVKM. After removal of 7 bases from V and 5 bases from J, the junction contained 6 bases not matched to a gene. This CDR3 spans 14 amino acids. CDR3 loop: CASTPDRGDQPQHF. Written as DNA, the CDR3 is TGTGCCAGCACCCCTGACAGGGGGGATCAGCCCCAGCATTTT.

The rearrangement links TRBV5-6 to TRBJ2-5; 8 nucleotides align to TRBD1. V shed 3 bases and J 1 base; nucleotides not matched to a gene: 8. The V gene's germline CDR1 is SGHDT and CDR2 YYEEEE. CDR3 length: 16 residues. CDR3 region: CASSSGQATGQETQYF. CDR3 nucleotides: TGTGCCAGCAGCTCGGGACAGGCGACAGGCCAAGAGACCCAGTACTTC.

This rearrangement joins TRBV30 to TRBJ1-3, with D unclear. The CDR3 is 14 residues long. Trimming removed 3 bases at V and 0 bases at J, with 9 bases between. Germline values: CDR1 GTSNPN, CDR2 SVGIG (reference sequence). The CDR3 DNA reads as TGTGCCTGGAGGTTGAAGGGCTCTGGAAACACCATATATTTT. Amino acid sequence: CAWRLKGSGNTIYF.

The CDR3: CASSPTPGGWGNTEAFF. The CDR3 nucleotides read TGTGCCAGCAGCCCTACCCCAGGGGGCTGGGGGAACACTGAAGCTTTCTTT. The chain links TRBV7-3 to TRBJ1-1; 8 nucleotides align to TRBD1. The CDR3 has 17 amino acids. Germline CDR1 SGHTA, CDR2 FQGTGA. V lost 5 bases, J lost 1 base, and 12 bases stayed unmatched. Combining the CDR3 with reference TRBV7-3 and TRBJ1-1 gives the whole variable domain GAGVSQTPSNKVTEKGKYVELRCDPISGHTALYWYRQSLGQGPEFLIYFQGTGAADDSGLPNDRFFAVRPEGSVSTLKIQRTERGDSAVYLCASSPTPGGWGNTEAFFGQGTRLTVV.

The chain couples TRBV7-8 to TRBJ2-3; D unclear. Germline CDR1 SGHVS, CDR2 FQNEAQ. This CDR3 spans 16 amino acids. V lost 3 bases to trimming and J lost 1 base, with 14 bases between them. CDR3 coding DNA: TGTGCCAGCAGCTTCCCCCCCGCGGCGGGCACAGATACGCAGTATTTT. It translates to CASSFPPAAGTDTQYF.